The 21 T cell receptor beta chains presented below share a single source sample, sequenced in a study of T cells in women clearing cervical HPV infection (dated by TCRdb to the late 2010s). Library prep was done by the immunoSEQ multiplex PCR assay. TCRdb re-hosts the immuneACCESS table, in-frame sequences only. Its copies lack some clones; in the studies checked, an unresolved V gene accounts for under half of them, and the cause for the rest is not known. The sample's table lists a count of about 23,000 clones. Around 24% of the sample is held by the ten biggest clonotypes. Sequences were obtained from blood buffy coat. The receptors stem from a woman aged 18 to 75 with a cervical HPV16 infection that either progressed to CIN3+ or cleared (not recorded which).

Note on this clone: From the germline J gene comes the end of the CDR3, since the read stops 3 residues before it. The V and J genes are TRBV6-1 and TRBJ2-5; no firm D call. This CDR3 is built from 15 residues. V was cut by 2 bases and J by 5 bases, with 15 bases left in between. Germline V CDR1 and CDR2: MNHNS, SASEGT. The CDR3 sequence: CASSETERRWETQYF. CDR3 DNA, as far as it was read: TGTGCCAGCAGTGAAACGGAGCGAAGGTGGGAGACC.

CDR3 sequence: CASSLKDSYTDTQYF. The CDR3 DNA, read in part, is TGTGCCAGCAGCTTGAAGGACAGTTACACAGATACG. The chain has TRBV5-8 and TRBJ2-3; D is possibly TRBD1 (6 bases). The read terminates 3 residues before the CDR3 end, so the remaining end is supplied by the germline J gene. This CDR3 has 15 residues. Looked up from germline, CDR1 is SGHTS and CDR2 is YDEGEE. V was clipped by 1 base and J by 2 bases, with 11 bases between them.

To note about this clone: From the germline J gene comes the end of the CDR3, since the read stops 3 residues before it. The rearrangement links TRBV20-1 to TRBJ2-1; maybe TRBD1 (5 bases). The V end lost 7 bases, the J end lost 3 bases, and 10 bases lay between the germline ends. The CDR3 runs to 12 residues. Looked up from germline, CDR1 is DFQATT and CDR2 is SNEGSKA (reference sequence). The covered CDR3 bases are TGCAGTGGTAAAGGGGACTACAATGAG. It yields the protein CSGKGDYNE. The whole CDR3 is CSGKGDYNEQFF.

In regard to this clone: The CDR3 end is not reached by the read, which stops 3 residues before it; the germline J gene fills it in. V and J are TRBV30 and TRBJ1-1; D not certain. CDR3 length equals 12 residues. CDR1 and CDR2 (germline): GTSNPN, SVGIG (reference sequence). Partial CDR3 DNA: TGTGCCTGGAGCCCCTGGCGGGCCGAA. Its translation: CAWSPWRAE. From start to end, the CDR3 is CAWSPWRAEAFF.

In regard to this clone: The CDR3 is cut off 3 residues early in the read; its end comes from the germline J gene. This chain links TRBV7-6 with TRBJ2-1; D is perhaps TRBD1 (6 bases). CDR3 length: 13 residues. The V gene lost 4 bases and the J gene lost 8 bases, with 12 bases spanning the gap. Per germline, CDR1 SGHVS and CDR2 FNYEAQ. CDR3 in amino acids: CASSYRDGDEQFF. The part of the CDR3 DNA that was read is TGTGCCAGCAGCTACAGGGATGGGGATGAG.

A remark on this clone: The read finishes 3 residues shy of the CDR3 end, and the germline J gene is used to complete it. The chain combines TRBV5-6 with TRBJ1-5; the D gene is possibly TRBD1 (5 bases). The CDR3 totals 14 residues. Germline V gene sequence: CDR1 SGHDT, CDR2 YYEEEE. Trimming took off 4 bases at V and 6 bases at J, with 14 bases between the two ends. The CDR3 spells CASSALLGAQPQHF. CDR3 DNA, as far as it was read: TGTGCCAGCAGCGCTCTTTTAGGGGCTCAGCCC. The full variable domain, with the rest looked up from reference TRBV5-6 and TRBJ1-5, is DAGVTQSPTHLIKTRGQQVTLRCSPKSGHDTVSWYQQALGQGPQFIFQYYEEEERQRGNFPDRFSGHQFPNYSSELNVNALLLGDSALYLCASSALLGAQPQHFGDGTRLSIL.

To note about this clone: The read is 3 residues too short to cover the CDR3 end, so that end is filled in from the germline J gene. The gene calls are TRBV7-3 and TRBJ2-1; TRBD2 agrees at 10 bases. Losses at the gene ends were 4 bases for V and 4 bases for J; bases not matched to a gene: 4. This CDR3 has 15 amino acids. CDR1 is SGHTA and CDR2 is FQGTGA in the germline V gene. The CDR3 region is CASSSVAGGYNEQFF. The DNA read from the CDR3 is TGTGCCAGCAGCTCTGTAGCGGGGGGATACAATGAG.

In the case of this clone: The CDR3 end is not reached by the read, which stops 3 residues before it; the germline J gene fills it in. The chain links TRBV19 to TRBJ2-1, with 9 bases matching TRBD2. Trimming cost V 6 bases and J 5 bases; bases outside gene matches: 5. The CDR3 is 14 amino acids. From germline, CDR1 is LNHDA and CDR2 SQIVND (reference sequence). CDR3 DNA, as far as it was read: TGTGCCAGTAGCCGACTAGCGGCTAACAATGAG. It encodes CASSRLAANNE. The whole CDR3 protein is CASSRLAANNEQFF.

A remark on this clone: The read comes to an end 3 residues before the CDR3 does, leaving the germline J gene to fill in the end. The genes are TRBV2 and TRBJ2-3, with 12 positions matching TRBD1. The CDR3 sequence is 15 residues long. After removal of 9 bases from V and 4 bases from J, the junction contained 8 bases not matched to a gene. Germline CDR1 and CDR2: SNHLY and FYNNEI. The sequenced CDR3 bases are TGTGCCAGTCTGGGACAGGGGGCCTATTCAGATACG. Translation: CASLGQGAYSDT. In full, the CDR3 is CASLGQGAYSDTQYF.

The sequenced part of the CDR3 DNA is TGTGCCAGTAGTATCCTCGGGACACAGGGACCCTACTACGAC. This gives the protein CASSILGTQGPYYD. The entire CDR3 sequence reads CASSILGTQGPYYDYTF. The rearrangement links TRBV19 to TRBJ1-2, with D perhaps TRBD1 (6 bases). The sequence runs out 3 residues before the end of the CDR3; the remainder is reconstructed from the germline J gene. The CDR3 has 17 residues. Germline V gene sequence: CDR1 LNHDA, CDR2 SQIVND (reference sequence).

With respect to this clone: The missing CDR3 end, 3 residues past where the read stops, is filled in from the germline J gene. The chain carries TRBV7-2 and TRBJ1-2; D unresolved. The CDR3 has 12 amino acids. V gave up 3 bases and J gave up 6 bases, with 8 bases separating them. Germline V lookup: CDR1 SGHTA, CDR2 FQGNSA. The sequenced part of the CDR3 DNA is TGTGCCAGCAGCTTCTATATAGATGGC. Translating gives CASSFYIDG. From start to end, the CDR3 is CASSFYIDGYTF.

Comments on this clone: The DNA ends 3 residues before the CDR3 does, and the rest of the CDR3 is filled in from the germline J gene. The chain joins TRBV13 to TRBJ1-2; D perhaps matches TRBD1 (5 bases). The germline gives CDR1 PRHDT, CDR2 FYEKMQ (reference sequence). The ends were cut back, 0 bases at V and 5 bases at J, with 16 bases in the middle. The CDR3 is 16 residues long. CDR3 region: CASSLGTPGQYYGYTF. CDR3 bases read: TGTGCCAGCAGCTTAGGCACTCCTGGACAATATTATGGC.

In the case of this clone: The read terminates 3 residues before the CDR3 end, so the remaining end is supplied by the germline J gene. The chain combines TRBV30 with TRBJ2-7; D perhaps matches TRBD2 (6 bases). The CDR3 extends over 14 amino acids. The ends were cut back, 5 bases at V and 6 bases at J, with 20 bases in the middle. CDR1 is GTSNPN, CDR2 SVGIG, per germline (reference sequence). The part of the CDR3 DNA that was read is TGTGCCTGGCAATCCGGGACTCCGGTGGGCGAG. It yields the protein CAWQSGTPVGE. The complete CDR3 sequence is CAWQSGTPVGEQYF.

About this clone itself: The read gets to within 3 residues of the CDR3 end, and the germline J gene fills in the rest. The gene calls are TRBV20-1 and TRBJ2-6, with 12 bases aligning to TRBD2. CDR3 length: 19 residues. The germline CDR1 and CDR2 sequences are DFQATT and SNEGSKA (reference sequence). V lost 3 bases and J lost 2; bases outside the gene matches: 11. CDR3 residues: CSASSSLAGGPAGANVLTF. The covered CDR3 bases are TGCAGTGCTAGTTCGTCGCTAGCGGGGGGGCCGGCTGGGGCCAACGTC.

Turning to this clone: From the germline J gene comes the end of the CDR3, since the read stops 3 residues before it. This sequence joins TRBV5-6 and TRBJ2-3; 11 nucleotides match TRBD2. The CDR3 is made up of 15 amino acids. In germline, CDR1 is SGHDT, CDR2 YYEEEE. V lost 0 bases and J lost 8; bases outside the gene matches: 5. CDR3 amino acids: CASSLDLAGGRTQYF. Partial CDR3 DNA: TGTGCCAGCAGCTTGGATCTAGCGGGAGGCCGTACG.

As concerns this clone: The read ends 3 residues shy of where the CDR3 ends; the end is completed using the germline J gene. J is TRBJ1-5 and V is TRBV7-9; 7 bases align to TRBD1. Unmatched junction bases numbered 5, after V lost 3 bases and J lost 6 bases. The CDR3 runs 14 residues. The germline V gene encodes CDR1 SEHNR and CDR2 FQNEAQ (reference sequence). The sequenced part of the CDR3 DNA is TGTGCCAGCAGCTTGCCGGGACAGCTTCAGCCC. Translating gives CASSLPGQLQP. The complete CDR3 sequence is CASSLPGQLQPQHF. The variable domain in full, completed from reference TRBV7-9 and TRBJ1-5, reads DTGVSQNPRHKITKRGQNVTFRCDPISEHNRLYWYRQTLGQGPEFLTYFQNEAQLEKSRLLSDRFSAERPKGSFSTLEIQRTEQGDSAMYLCASSLPGQLQPQHFGDGTRLSIL.

As to this clone: The read ends 3 residues shy of where the CDR3 ends; the end is completed using the germline J gene. This sequence joins TRBV20-1 and TRBJ2-5, with D maybe TRBD2 (7 bases). Germline-derived CDR1 and CDR2 are DFQATT and SNEGSKA (reference sequence). V was cut by 5 bases and J by 7 bases, with 20 bases left in between. The CDR3 runs 14 residues. CDR3 sequence: CSAHKGGEGRTQYF. The sequenced part of the CDR3 DNA is TGCAGTGCTCACAAGGGGGGGGAGGGTCGGACC.

Concerning this clone itself: The read ends 3 residues before the CDR3 terminus; that terminus is restored from the germline J gene. V gene TRBV19 combines with J gene TRBJ2-4, with TRBD1 as a possible D gene (5 bases). Germline V CDR1 and CDR2: LNHDA, SQIVND (reference sequence). This CDR3 comprises 15 residues. CDR3 DNA, as far as it was read: TGTGCCAGTAGTATCCCTGGCAGGGTGGAATATGGT. Translating gives CASSIPGRVEYG. The whole CDR3 protein reads CASSIPGRVEYGQYF.

As regards this clone: The read terminates 3 residues before the CDR3 end, so the remaining end is supplied by the germline J gene. The chain employs TRBV11-3 and TRBJ2-5, with 7 bases fitting TRBD1. With 8 bases clipped from V and 2 bases from J, the junction kept 8 bases outside the gene matches. This CDR3 comprises 14 residues. In germline, CDR1 is SGHNT, CDR2 YENEEA. CDR3 bases read: TGTGCCAGCCGCGGCGGACAGGTACAAGAGACC. It yields the protein CASRGGQVQET. In full, the CDR3 reads CASRGGQVQETQYF.

The CDR3 bases that were read are TGTGCCAGTTGCAAGACGGGGAAACCCTACGAG. Translating gives CASCKTGKPYE. From start to end, the CDR3 is CASCKTGKPYEQYF. The chain is built from TRBV27 and TRBJ2-7; tentatively, D is TRBD2 (5 bases). The CDR3 is cut off 3 residues early in the read; its end comes from the germline J gene. The CDR3 is made up of 14 amino acids. Germline lookup yields CDR1 MNHEY and CDR2 SMNVEV (reference sequence). V lost 9 bases, J lost 2 bases, and 17 bases lay in between.

Regarding this clone: The read ends 3 residues before the CDR3 terminus; that terminus is restored from the germline J gene. The chain combines TRBV6-2 or TRBV6-3 with TRBJ2-7, with D possibly being TRBD2 (6 bases). With 2 bases removed from V and 0 bases from J, the gap between germline ends came to 14 bases. This CDR3 region has 16 residues. The germline V gene encodes CDR1 MNHEY and CDR2 SVGEGT. The sequenced CDR3 bases are TGTGCCAGCAGTTACATAGGACTAAAGAGCTCCTACGAG. Its translation is CASSYIGLKSSYE. The CDR3 as a whole reads CASSYIGLKSSYEQYF.